Below, 18 T cell receptor beta chains from the same sample are listed, as sequenced in a study of T cell changes during pregnancy in multiple sclerosis. Repertoires were generated with immunoSEQ multiplex PCR, while TCRdb's copy carries only in-frame clones and drops some. The profile covers tens of thousands of clones, with 90% to 95% appearing a single time and about 0.8% taken by the ten largest. The sequenced sample was peripheral blood, obtained in the third trimester of pregnancy. Receptors originate from a female donor with multiple sclerosis, enrolled in a pregnancy study.

This clone was counted once. The V gene is TRBV18, the J gene TRBJ1-1; D is unresolved. CDR1 and CDR2 (germline): KGHSH, LQKENI. V lost 2 bases, J lost 2 bases, and 9 bases lay in between. The CDR3 consists of 14 residues. The CDR3, as DNA: TGTGCCAGCTCACCATGGACGGGAAACACTGAAGCTTTCTTT. Residues: CASSPWTGNTEAFF.

This sequence joins TRBV5-8 and TRBJ2-7; 12 bases map to TRBD2. The CDR3 covers 15 residues. J lost 4 bases, V lost 4 bases, and 6 bases had no gene match. Germline V lookup: CDR1 SGHTS, CDR2 YDEGEE. The CDR3 DNA is TGTGCCAGCAGCCGGACTAGCGGGATCGCTTACGAGCAGTACTTC. As protein: CASSRTSGIAYEQYF. The entire variable domain, with the rest obtained from reference TRBV5-8 and TRBJ2-7, is as follows: EAGVTQSPTHLIKTRGQQATLRCSPISGHTSVYWYQQALGLGLQFLLWYDEGEERNRGNFPPRFSGRQFPNYSSELNVNALELEDSALYLCASSRTSGIAYEQYFGPGTRLTVT.

The DNA for the CDR3 is TGTGCCAGCAGCTTTCGGTCCGGGGAGCTGTTTTTT. This gives the protein CASSFRSGELFF. This chain uses TRBV7-2 with TRBJ2-2; no clear D. V was cut by 3 bases and J by 6 bases, with 5 bases left in between. This CDR3 region has 12 residues. The germline V gene encodes CDR1 SGHTA and CDR2 FQGNSA.

This clone was seen once. The CDR3 coding sequence is TGTGCCAGCAGCGCAAATGACGAGCGATATACGCAGTATTTT. Amino acids: CASSANDERYTQYF. The chain joins TRBV9 to TRBJ2-3; no clear D gene. The CDR3 is 14 residues long. V was clipped by 3 bases and J by 7 bases, with 15 bases between them. CDR1 and CDR2 (germline): SGDLS, YYNGEE.

This chain uses TRBV9 with TRBJ1-1; 8 positions match TRBD1. V lost 0 bases, J lost 5 bases, and 6 bases stayed unmatched. The germline CDR1 and CDR2 sequences are SGDLS and YYNGEE. The CDR3 sequence is 15 residues long. Written as DNA, the CDR3 is TGTGCCAGCAGCGTAGCAGGGGGCGGAAGTACTGAAGCTTTCTTT. Translation: CASSVAGGGSTEAFF.

This rearrangement joins TRBV10-3 to TRBJ1-3; TRBD1 aligns across 10 bases. With V trimmed by 2 bases and J by 2 bases, 3 bases remained unmatched. Germline V gene data show CDR1 as ENHRY and CDR2 as SYGVKD. The CDR3 covers 16 residues. CDR3 loop: CAISERGTGAGNTIYF. CDR3 coding DNA: TGTGCCATCAGTGAGCGCGGGACAGGGGCTGGAAACACCATATATTTT.

The chain recombines TRBV27 with TRBJ2-7; a weak D match, TRBD2 (6 bases). Trimming pared 5 bases from V and 4 bases from J, leaving 15 bases between. CDR3 length: 14 amino acids. Germline lookup yields CDR1 MNHEY and CDR2 SMNVEV (reference sequence). CDR3 DNA sequence: TGTGCCAGCAGTGACGGGAGTTTGGGTTACGAGCAGTACTTC. This translates into CASSDGSLGYEQYF.

This rearrangement joins TRBV9 to TRBJ1-2, with D tentatively TRBD1 (5 bases). Trimming removed 4 bases from V and 1 base from J, with 17 bases in between. Germline assignment: CDR1 SGDLS and CDR2 YYNGEE. CDR3 length: 16 residues. CDR3: CASSPRGGRNNYGYTF. The CDR3 nucleotides read TGTGCCAGCAGCCCTAGGGGAGGAAGAAATAACTATGGCTACACCTTC.

The J gene is TRBJ2-2, the V gene TRBV29-1, with TRBD2 as a possible D gene (5 bases). Trimming cost V 4 bases and J 8 bases, with 23 bases left between them. This CDR3 is 16 amino acids long. Germline-derived CDR1 and CDR2 are SQVTM and ANQGSEA. In nucleotides, the CDR3 is TGCAGCGTTGTTTTAAGCCGGGATCAAGGAGTAGGGGAGCTGTTTTTT. Its translation is CSVVLSRDQGVGELFF.

The V call is TRBV28, the J call TRBJ1-5; D is ambiguous. The CDR3 is made up of 14 amino acids. The ends were cut back, 4 bases at V and 3 bases at J, with 10 bases in the middle. Germline CDR1 reads MDHEN; CDR2 reads SYDVKM. The CDR3 loop is CASSSDIDNQPQHF. CDR3 sequence (DNA): TGTGCCAGCAGTTCCGACATAGACAATCAGCCCCAGCATTTT.

V and J are TRBV9 and TRBJ2-3; 7 bases are a match to TRBD2. CDR1 and CDR2 from the germline V gene are SGDLS and YYNGEE. The CDR3 has 16 amino acids. V was pared by 0 bases and J by 0 bases, with 4 bases of the junction left unmatched. CDR3 loop: CASSVVASGSTDTQYF. In nucleotides, the CDR3 is TGTGCCAGCAGCGTAGTTGCTAGCGGTAGCACAGATACGCAGTATTTT.

The rearrangement uses TRBV4-1 and TRBJ1-4; 7 nucleotides align to TRBD1. V lost 4 bases, J lost 8 bases, and 13 bases stayed unmatched. Germline-derived CDR1 and CDR2 are MGHRA and YSYEKL. This CDR3 contains 16 residues. DNA of the CDR3: TGCGCCAGCAGCCCTGTAATTCGACAGGGCAAAGAAAAACTGTTTTTT. Its protein product is CASSPVIRQGKEKLFF.

The rearrangement links TRBV7-9 to TRBJ2-7, with D uncertain. The CDR3 covers 12 residues. The V and J ends lost 5 bases and 3 bases respectively, with 8 bases between them. Germline V lookup: CDR1 SEHNR, CDR2 FQNEAQ (reference sequence). CDR3 region: CASSRAYYEQYF. For the CDR3, the DNA is TGTGCCAGCAGCCGCGCCTACTACGAGCAGTACTTC.

This chain connects TRBV28 to TRBJ2-1, with D tentatively TRBD1 (6 bases). The CDR3 is 16 residues long. Germline CDR1 reads MDHEN; CDR2 reads SYDVKM. Trimming took off 5 bases at V and 4 bases at J, with 18 bases between the two ends. The DNA for the CDR3 is TGTGCCAGCAGTCCCGTCTCGACAGGATTTTACAATGAGCAGTTCTTC. This sequence encodes CASSPVSTGFYNEQFF.

V gene TRBV7-2 combines with J gene TRBJ1-2, with D possibly matching TRBD1 (6 bases). The CDR3 contains 13 residues. Per germline, CDR1 SGHTA and CDR2 FQGNSA. V lost 1 base and J 7 bases, leaving 10 bases between the germline ends. The CDR3: CASSLVQGVGYTF. The CDR3 DNA is TGTGCCAGCAGCTTAGTACAGGGTGTTGGCTACACCTTC.

On this clone: Other DNA sequences of this sample code for an identical CDR3. The V call is TRBV19, the J call TRBJ2-7; 9 bases map to TRBD2. The CDR3 spans 15 residues. Germline V gene lookup returns CDR1 LNHDA and CDR2 SQIVND (reference sequence). V dropped 3 bases and J dropped 0; count of bases not matched to a gene: 3. CDR3 nucleotide sequence: TGTGCCAGTAGTATGGGTAGCGGGAGCTCCTACGAGCAGTACTTC. It encodes CASSMGSGSSYEQYF.

V usage is TRBV2 and J usage is TRBJ2-3; 8 bases are shared with TRBD2. The CDR3 has 16 residues. Germline V gene lookup returns CDR1 SNHLY and CDR2 FYNNEI. Trimming removed 8 bases from V and 0 bases from J; junction bases left unmatched: 10. The CDR3 coding sequence is TGTGCCAGCCGCCTACGGCGGGAGGTCAGCACAGATACGCAGTATTTT. It encodes CASRLRREVSTDTQYF.

The rearrangement links TRBV7-8 to TRBJ1-5, with D tentatively TRBD1 (5 bases). V was pared by 3 bases and J by 3 bases, with 21 bases between. Germline loops: CDR1 SGHVS, CDR2 FQNEAQ. The length of the CDR3 is 18 residues. The CDR3 loop reads CASSLGMGGDYFNQPQHF. In nucleotides, the CDR3 is TGTGCCAGCAGCTTGGGGATGGGGGGGGACTACTTCAATCAGCCCCAGCATTTT.